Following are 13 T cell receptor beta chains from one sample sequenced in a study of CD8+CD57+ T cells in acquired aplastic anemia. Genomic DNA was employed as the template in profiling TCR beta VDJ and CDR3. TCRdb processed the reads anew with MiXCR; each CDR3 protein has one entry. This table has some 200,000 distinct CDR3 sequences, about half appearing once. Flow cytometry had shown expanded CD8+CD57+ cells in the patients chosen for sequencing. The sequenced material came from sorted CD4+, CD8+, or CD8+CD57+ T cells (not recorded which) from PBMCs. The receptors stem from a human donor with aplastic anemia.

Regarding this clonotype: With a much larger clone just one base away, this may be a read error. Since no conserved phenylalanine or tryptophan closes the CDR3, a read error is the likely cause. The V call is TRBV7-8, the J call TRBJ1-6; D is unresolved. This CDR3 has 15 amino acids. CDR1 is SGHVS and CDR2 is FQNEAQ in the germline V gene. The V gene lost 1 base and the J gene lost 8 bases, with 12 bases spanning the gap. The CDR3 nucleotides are TGTGCCAGCAGCTTAGACCGTCGTGGTTATTCACCCCTCCACCTT. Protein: CASSLDRRGYSPLHL.

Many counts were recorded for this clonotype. The CDR3, as DNA: TGTGCCAGCAGTGAACCAGGGGTATCACCCCTCCACTTT. It translates to CASSEPGVSPLHF. The chain combines TRBV6-1 with TRBJ1-6, with D possibly matching TRBD1 (6 bases). The CDR3 spans 13 residues. The germline CDR1 and CDR2 sequences are MNHNS and SASEGT. Deletions cut 2 bases from V and 10 bases from J, with 9 bases between.

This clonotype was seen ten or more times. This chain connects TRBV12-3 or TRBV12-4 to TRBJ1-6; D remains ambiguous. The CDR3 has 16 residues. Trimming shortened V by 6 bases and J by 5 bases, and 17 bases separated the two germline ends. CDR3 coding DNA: TGTGCCAGCAGCCTAGGCGCCGGCAGGAATAATTCACCCCTCCACTTT. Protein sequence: CASSLGAGRNNSPLHF.

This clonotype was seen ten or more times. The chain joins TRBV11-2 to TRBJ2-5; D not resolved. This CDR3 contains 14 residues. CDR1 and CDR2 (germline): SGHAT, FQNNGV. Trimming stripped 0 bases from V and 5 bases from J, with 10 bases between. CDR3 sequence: CASSLESSGETQYF. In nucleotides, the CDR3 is TGTGCCAGCAGCTTAGAGTCCTCCGGGGAGACCCAGTACTTC.

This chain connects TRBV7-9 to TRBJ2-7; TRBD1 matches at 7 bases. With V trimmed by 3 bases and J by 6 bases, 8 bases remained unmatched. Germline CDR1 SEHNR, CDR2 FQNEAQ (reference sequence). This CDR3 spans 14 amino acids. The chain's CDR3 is CASSFEGAWGEQYF. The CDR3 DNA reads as TGTGCCAGCAGCTTCGAGGGGGCGTGGGGCGAGCAGTACTTC.

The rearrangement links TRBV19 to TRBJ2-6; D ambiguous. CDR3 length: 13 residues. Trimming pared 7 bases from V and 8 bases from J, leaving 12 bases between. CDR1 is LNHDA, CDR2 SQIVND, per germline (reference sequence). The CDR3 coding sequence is TGTGCCAGTAACCGCCTGGCGACCAACGTCCTGACTTTC. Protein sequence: CASNRLATNVLTF.

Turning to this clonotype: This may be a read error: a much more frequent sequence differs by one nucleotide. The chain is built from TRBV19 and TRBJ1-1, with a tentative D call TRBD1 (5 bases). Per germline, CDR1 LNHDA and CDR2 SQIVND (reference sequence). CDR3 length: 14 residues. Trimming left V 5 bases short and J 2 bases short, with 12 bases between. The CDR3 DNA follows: TGTGCCAGTAGTGCCTTCGGGGGTAACACTGAAGCTTTCTTT. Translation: CASSAFGGNTEAFF.

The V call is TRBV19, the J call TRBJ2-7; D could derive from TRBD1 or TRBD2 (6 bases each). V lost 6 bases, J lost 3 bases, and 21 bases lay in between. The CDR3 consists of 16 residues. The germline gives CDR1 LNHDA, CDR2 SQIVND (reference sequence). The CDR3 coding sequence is TGTGCCAGTAGGGCGGGGACGCAGGGGAATCGCTACGAGCAGTACTTC. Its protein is CASRAGTQGNRYEQYF.

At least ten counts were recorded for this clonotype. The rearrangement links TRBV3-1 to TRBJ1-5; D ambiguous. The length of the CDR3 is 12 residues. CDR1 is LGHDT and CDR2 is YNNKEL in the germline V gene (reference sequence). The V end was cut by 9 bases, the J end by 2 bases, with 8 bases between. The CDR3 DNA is TGTGCCAGTAGTCAGGGCAATCAGCCCCAGCATTTT. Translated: CASSQGNQPQHF.

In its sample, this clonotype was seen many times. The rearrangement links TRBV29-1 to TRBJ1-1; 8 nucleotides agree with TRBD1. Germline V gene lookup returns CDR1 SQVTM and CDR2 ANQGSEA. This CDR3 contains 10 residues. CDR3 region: CSAGTGEAFF. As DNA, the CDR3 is TGCAGTGCCGGGACAGGTGAAGCTTTCTTT. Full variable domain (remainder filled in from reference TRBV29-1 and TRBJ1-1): SAVISQKPSRDICQRGTSLTIQCQVDSQVTMMFWYRQQPGQSLTLIATANQGSEATYESGFVIDKFPISRPNLTFSTLTVSNMSPEDSSIYLCSAGTGEAFFGQGTRLTVV.

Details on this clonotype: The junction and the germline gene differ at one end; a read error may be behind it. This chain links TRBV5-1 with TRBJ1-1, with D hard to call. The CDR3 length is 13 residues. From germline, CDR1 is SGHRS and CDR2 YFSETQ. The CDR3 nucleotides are TGTGCCAGCAGCCAAAGCGCCAACACTGAAGCTTTCTTT. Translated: CASSQSANTEAFF.

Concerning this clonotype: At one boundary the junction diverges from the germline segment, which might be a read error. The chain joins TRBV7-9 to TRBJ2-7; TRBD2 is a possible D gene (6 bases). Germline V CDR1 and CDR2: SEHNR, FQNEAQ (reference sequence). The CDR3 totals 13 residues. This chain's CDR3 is CASSQEPGVEQYF. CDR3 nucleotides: TGCGCCAGCAGCCAAGAGCCGGGAGTCGAGCAGTACTTC. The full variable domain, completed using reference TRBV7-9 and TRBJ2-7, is DTGVSQNPRHKITKRGQNVTFRCDPISEHNRLYWYRQTLGQGPEFLTYFQNEAQLEKSRLLSDRFSAERPKGSFSTLEIQRTEQGDSAMYLCASSQEPGVEQYFGPGTRLTVT.

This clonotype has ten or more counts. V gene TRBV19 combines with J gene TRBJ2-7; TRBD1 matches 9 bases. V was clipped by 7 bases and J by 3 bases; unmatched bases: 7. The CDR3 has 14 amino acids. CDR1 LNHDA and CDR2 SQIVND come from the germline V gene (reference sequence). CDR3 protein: CASKGRDRDYEQYF. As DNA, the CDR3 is TGTGCCAGTAAAGGCCGGGACAGGGACTACGAGCAGTACTTC. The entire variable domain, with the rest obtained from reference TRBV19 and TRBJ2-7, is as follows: DGGITQSPKYLFRKEGQNVTLSCEQNLNHDAMYWYRQDPGQGLRLIYYSQIVNDFQKGDIAEGYSVSREKKESFPLTVTSAQKNPTAFYLCASKGRDRDYEQYFGPGTRLTVT.